The 15 T cell receptor beta chains listed next were all sequenced from one sample in a study of response to subunit inactivated influenza vaccine. TCRdb reprocessed the RT-PCR reads with MiXCR, giving one entry per CDR3 protein. The table has a few hundred thousand distinct CDR3 sequences, about a fifth seen once. The input for sequencing was PBMCs from blood, taken 21 months after vaccination. Every receptor here comes from a man between 50 and 69 years old who received an inactivated influenza vaccine.

The V gene is TRBV4-3, the J gene TRBJ2-3; the D is unclear. Trimming cost V 1 base and J 4 bases, with 9 bases left between them. From germline, CDR1 is LGHNA and CDR2 YSLEER. The CDR3 has 14 amino acids. This CDR3 is CASSQGGRSDTQYF. The DNA of the CDR3 is TGCGCCAGCAGCCAAGGTGGTAGATCAGATACGCAGTATTTT.

Written as DNA, the CDR3 is TGTGCCAGCAGCCTGATACAGGCAACTGAAGCTTTCTTT. Protein product: CASSLIQATEAFF. The chain links TRBV12-3 or TRBV12-4 to TRBJ1-1, with D possibly being TRBD1 (5 bases). The ends were cut back, 6 bases at V and 5 bases at J, with 13 bases in the middle. This CDR3 has 13 residues.

The chain has TRBV20-1 and TRBJ2-5; 11 bases align to TRBD2. Germline CDR1 reads DFQATT; CDR2 reads SNEGSKA (reference sequence). V lost 1 base, J lost 7 bases, and 8 bases stayed unmatched. CDR3 length: 15 residues. CDR3 bases: TGCAGTGCTAGAGGGGTAGCGGGAGGGCCAGTGACCCAGTACTTC. It encodes CSARGVAGGPVTQYF.

This chain joins TRBV20-1 and TRBJ2-7; TRBD1 agrees at 9 bases. V trimming: 3 bases; J trimming: 2 bases; junction bases outside the gene matches: 8. The CDR3 runs 15 residues. The germline CDR1 and CDR2 sequences are DFQATT and SNEGSKA (reference sequence). CDR3 sequence reads: CSARARDRVTYEQYF. The DNA for the CDR3 is TGCAGTGCTAGGGCACGGGACAGGGTGACCTACGAGCAGTACTTC.

Only a few counts were recorded for this clonotype. This chain connects TRBV11-2 to TRBJ2-7, with D perhaps TRBD1 (6 bases). The germline gives CDR1 SGHAT, CDR2 FQNNGV. V was cut by 5 bases and J by 3 bases, with 17 bases left in between. The CDR3 length is 15 residues. The CDR3 here is CASSTNRAMGYEQYF. The DNA of the CDR3 is TGTGCCAGCAGCACTAACAGGGCCATGGGCTACGAGCAGTACTTC.

The V call is TRBV7-2, the J call TRBJ1-2; D uncertain. Germline V gene sequence: CDR1 SGHTA, CDR2 FQGNSA. The CDR3 covers 14 residues. Trimming shortened V by 4 bases and J by 2 bases, and 11 bases separated the two germline ends. In DNA, the CDR3 is TGTGCCAGCAGCTACCGGTATATAAACTATGGCTACACCTTC. This gives the protein CASSYRYINYGYTF.

This clonotype was detected only a few times. The gene calls are TRBV29-1 and TRBJ2-5, with unresolved D. The ends were cut back, 4 bases at V and 2 bases at J, with 8 bases in the middle. This CDR3 is built from 12 residues. Germline assignment: CDR1 SQVTM and CDR2 ANQGSEA. CDR3 DNA: TGCAGCGTTGCAGGCGCTCAAGAGACCCAGTACTTC. It specifies CSVAGAQETQYF.

The J gene is TRBJ1-1, the V gene TRBV4-1, with 9 bases fitting TRBD1. CDR3 length: 15 residues. Germline-derived CDR1 and CDR2 are MGHRA and YSYEKL. Unmatched junction bases numbered 9, after V lost 0 bases and J lost 10 bases. The DNA of the CDR3 is TGCGCCAGCAGCCAAGAGGCCGGGACAGGGAATGGAGCTTTCTTT. It is translated as CASSQEAGTGNGAFF.

The chain uses TRBV7-2 and TRBJ1-4, with D unclear. Germline assignment: CDR1 SGHTA and CDR2 FQGNSA. The CDR3 extends over 12 amino acids. V lost 5 bases, J lost 8 bases, and 9 bases lay in between. The CDR3 loop is CASSPTVEKLFF. Here the CDR3 DNA reads TGTGCCAGCAGCCCGACGGTAGAAAAACTGTTTTTT.

V is TRBV7-2 and J is TRBJ2-1, with 8 bases fitting TRBD2. The CDR3 covers 15 residues. Germline CDR1 and CDR2: SGHTA and FQGNSA. V was pared by 2 bases and J by 3 bases, with 3 bases of the junction left unmatched. CDR3 loop: CASSLLTSGYNEQFF. The CDR3, as DNA: TGTGCCAGCAGCTTACTTACTAGCGGCTACAATGAGCAGTTCTTC.

This rearrangement joins TRBV12-3 or TRBV12-4 to TRBJ2-7; tentative D call: TRBD1 (6 bases). Trimming removed 6 bases from V and 5 bases from J, with 20 bases in between. The CDR3 loop spans 15 amino acids. CDR3 sequence reads: CASRPGITGKHEQYF. CDR3 coding DNA: TGTGCCAGCAGACCGGGTATAACAGGGAAACACGAGCAGTACTTC.

The chain carries TRBV7-8 and TRBJ1-3; the D gene is possibly TRBD1 (5 bases). The CDR3 contains 15 residues. V was trimmed by 1 base and J by 2 bases, leaving 9 bases between them. Germline V gene lookup returns CDR1 SGHVS and CDR2 FQNEAQ. The CDR3 here is CASSLVGVAGNTIYF. CDR3 nucleotide sequence: TGTGCCAGCAGCTTAGTAGGGGTTGCTGGAAACACCATATATTTT.

This clonotype has ten or more counts. The chain has TRBV12-3 or TRBV12-4 and TRBJ1-3, with D possibly being TRBD1 (6 bases). The CDR3 consists of 15 residues. Trimming cost V 2 bases and J 3 bases, with 11 bases left between them. The CDR3 DNA sequence: TGTGCCAGCAGTTTACTGGGGGCGGTTGGAAACACCATATATTTT. Translated, it gives CASSLLGAVGNTIYF.

The chain couples TRBV9 to TRBJ1-1; the D is unclear. CDR1 and CDR2 (germline): SGDLS, YYNGEE. Trimming left V 1 base short and J 6 bases short, with 10 bases between. CDR3 length equals 13 residues. CDR3 region: CASSVWQSSEAFF. CDR3 DNA sequence: TGTGCCAGCAGCGTATGGCAGTCCTCTGAAGCTTTCTTT.

This clonotype came up a few times. The gene calls are TRBV24-1 and TRBJ2-1; D unclear. The V gene's germline CDR1 is KGHDR and CDR2 SFDVKD. The CDR3 consists of 12 residues. V lost 1 base, J lost 7 bases, and 4 bases lay in between. CDR3 bases: TGTGCCACCAGTGATTTTTGGAATGAGCAGTTCTTC. Its protein product is CATSDFWNEQFF.